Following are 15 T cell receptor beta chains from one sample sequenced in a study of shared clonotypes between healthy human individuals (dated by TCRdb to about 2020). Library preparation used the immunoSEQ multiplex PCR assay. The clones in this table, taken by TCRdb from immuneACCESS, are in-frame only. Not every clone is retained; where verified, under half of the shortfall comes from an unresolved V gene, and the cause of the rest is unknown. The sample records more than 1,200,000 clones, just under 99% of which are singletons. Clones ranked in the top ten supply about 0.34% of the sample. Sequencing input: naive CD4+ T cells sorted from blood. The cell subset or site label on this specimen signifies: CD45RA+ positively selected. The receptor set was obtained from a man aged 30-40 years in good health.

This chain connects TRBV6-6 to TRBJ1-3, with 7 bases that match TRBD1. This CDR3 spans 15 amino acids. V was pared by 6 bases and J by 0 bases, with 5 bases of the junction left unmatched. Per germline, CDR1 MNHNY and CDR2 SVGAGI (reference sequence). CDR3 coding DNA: TGTGCCAGCAGCCGGGGACAGAACTCTGGAAACACCATATATTTT. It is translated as CASSRGQNSGNTIYF.

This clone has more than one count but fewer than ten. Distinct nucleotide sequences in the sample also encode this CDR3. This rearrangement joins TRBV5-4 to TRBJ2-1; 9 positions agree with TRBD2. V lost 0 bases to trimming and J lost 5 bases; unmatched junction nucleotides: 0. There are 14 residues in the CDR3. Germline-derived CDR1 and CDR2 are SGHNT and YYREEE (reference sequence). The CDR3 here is CASSLGLADNEQFF. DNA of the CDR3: TGTGCCAGCAGCTTGGGACTAGCGGACAATGAGCAGTTCTTC. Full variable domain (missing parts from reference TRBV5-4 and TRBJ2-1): ETGVTQSPTHLIKTRGQQVTLRCSSQSGHNTVSWYQQALGQGPQFIFQYYREEENGRGNFPPRFSGLQFPNYSSELNVNALELDDSALYLCASSLGLADNEQFFGPGTRLTVL.

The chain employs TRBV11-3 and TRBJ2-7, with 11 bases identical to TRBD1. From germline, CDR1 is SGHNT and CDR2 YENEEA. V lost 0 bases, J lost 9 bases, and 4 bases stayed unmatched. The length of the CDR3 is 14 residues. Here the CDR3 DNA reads TGTGCCAGCAGCTTAGATGGGACAGGGGGGGTGCAGTACTTC. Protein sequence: CASSLDGTGGVQYF.

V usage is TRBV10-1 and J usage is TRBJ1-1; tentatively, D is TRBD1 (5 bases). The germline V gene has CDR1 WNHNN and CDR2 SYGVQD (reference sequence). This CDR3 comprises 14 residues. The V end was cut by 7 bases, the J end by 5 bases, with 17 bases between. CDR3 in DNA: TGCGCCAGCACCAACGGGGGAATTGGGACTGAAGCTTTCTTT. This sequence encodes CASTNGGIGTEAFF.

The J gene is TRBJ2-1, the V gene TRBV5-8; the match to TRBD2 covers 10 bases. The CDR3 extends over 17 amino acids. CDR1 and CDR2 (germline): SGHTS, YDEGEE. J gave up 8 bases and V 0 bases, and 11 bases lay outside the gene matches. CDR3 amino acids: CASSLAALAGVVDEQFF. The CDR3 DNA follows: TGTGCCAGCAGCTTGGCCGCGCTAGCGGGAGTTGTGGATGAGCAGTTCTTC.

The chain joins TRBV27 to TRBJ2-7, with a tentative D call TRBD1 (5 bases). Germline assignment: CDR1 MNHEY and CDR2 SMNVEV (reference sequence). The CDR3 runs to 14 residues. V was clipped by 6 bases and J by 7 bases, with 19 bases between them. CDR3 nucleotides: TGTGCCAGCAGGGGCCTGGCGGCCTCAGGGGAGCAGTACTTC. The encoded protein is CASRGLAASGEQYF.

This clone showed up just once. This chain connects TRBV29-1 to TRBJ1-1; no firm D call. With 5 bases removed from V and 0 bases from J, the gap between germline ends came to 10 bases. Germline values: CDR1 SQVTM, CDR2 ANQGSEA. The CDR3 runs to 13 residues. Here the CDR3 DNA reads TGCAGCGTTCTTACTGGAGTGAACACTGAAGCTTTCTTT. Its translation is CSVLTGVNTEAFF.

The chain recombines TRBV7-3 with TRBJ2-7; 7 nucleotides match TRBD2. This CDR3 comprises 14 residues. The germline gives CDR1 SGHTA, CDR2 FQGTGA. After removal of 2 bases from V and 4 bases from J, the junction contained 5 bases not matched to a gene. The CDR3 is CASSLEAGPYEQYF. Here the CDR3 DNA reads TGTGCCAGCAGCTTAGAAGCGGGACCATACGAGCAGTACTTC.

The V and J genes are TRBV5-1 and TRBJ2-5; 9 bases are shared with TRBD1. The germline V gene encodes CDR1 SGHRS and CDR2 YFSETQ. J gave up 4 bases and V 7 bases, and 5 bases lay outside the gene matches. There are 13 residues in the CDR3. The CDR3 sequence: CASAPGQGETQYF. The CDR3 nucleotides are TGCGCCAGCGCACCGGGACAGGGAGAGACCCAGTACTTC.

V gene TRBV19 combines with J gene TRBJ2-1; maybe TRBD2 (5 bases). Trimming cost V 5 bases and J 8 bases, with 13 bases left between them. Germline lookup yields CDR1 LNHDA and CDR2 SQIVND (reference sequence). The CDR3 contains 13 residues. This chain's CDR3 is CASSLDGGHEQFF. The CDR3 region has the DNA TGTGCCAGTAGTCTCGACGGAGGCCATGAGCAGTTCTTC.

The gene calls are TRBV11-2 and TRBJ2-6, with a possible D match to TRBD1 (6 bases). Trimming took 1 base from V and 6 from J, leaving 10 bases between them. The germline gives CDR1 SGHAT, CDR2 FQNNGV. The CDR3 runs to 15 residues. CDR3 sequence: CASSLGDKEANVLTF. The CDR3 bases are TGTGCCAGCAGCTTAGGGGACAAGGAGGCCAACGTCCTGACTTTC.

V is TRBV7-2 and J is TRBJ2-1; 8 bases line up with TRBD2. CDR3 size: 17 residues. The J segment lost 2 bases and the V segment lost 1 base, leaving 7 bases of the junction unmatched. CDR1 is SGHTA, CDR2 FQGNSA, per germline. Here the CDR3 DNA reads TGTGCCAGCAGCTTAGTCTCTCTAGCGGGCGCCTACAATGAGCAGTTCTTC. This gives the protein CASSLVSLAGAYNEQFF.

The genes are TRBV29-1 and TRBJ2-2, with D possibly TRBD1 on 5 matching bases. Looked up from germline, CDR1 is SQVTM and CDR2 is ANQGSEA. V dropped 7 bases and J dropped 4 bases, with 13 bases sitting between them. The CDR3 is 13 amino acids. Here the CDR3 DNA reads TGCAGCGCCAGGGCTGTGGGCACCGGGGAGCTGTTTTTT. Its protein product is CSARAVGTGELFF.

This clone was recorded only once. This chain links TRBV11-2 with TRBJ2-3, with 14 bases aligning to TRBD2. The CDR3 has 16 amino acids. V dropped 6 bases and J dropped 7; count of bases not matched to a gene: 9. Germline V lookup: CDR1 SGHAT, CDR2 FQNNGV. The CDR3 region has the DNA TGTGCCAGCAGACGGACTAGCGGGAGGAATTGGTATACGCAGTATTTT. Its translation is CASRRTSGRNWYTQYF.

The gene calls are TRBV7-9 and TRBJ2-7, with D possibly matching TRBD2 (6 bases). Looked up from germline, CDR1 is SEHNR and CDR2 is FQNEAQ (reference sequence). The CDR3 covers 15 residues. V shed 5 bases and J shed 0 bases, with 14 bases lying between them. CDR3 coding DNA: TGTGCCAGCAGCACCAGGGAGGCGTTCTCCTACGAGCAGTACTTC. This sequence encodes CASSTREAFSYEQYF.